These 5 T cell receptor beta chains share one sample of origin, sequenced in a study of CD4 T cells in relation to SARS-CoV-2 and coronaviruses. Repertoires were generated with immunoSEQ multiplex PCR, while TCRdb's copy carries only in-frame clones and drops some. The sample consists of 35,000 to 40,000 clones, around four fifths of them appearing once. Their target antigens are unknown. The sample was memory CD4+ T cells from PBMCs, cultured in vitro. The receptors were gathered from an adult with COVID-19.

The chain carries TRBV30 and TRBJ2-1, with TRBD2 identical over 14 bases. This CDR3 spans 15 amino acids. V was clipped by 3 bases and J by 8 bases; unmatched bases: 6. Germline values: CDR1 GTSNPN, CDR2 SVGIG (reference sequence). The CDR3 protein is CAWRRLAGGPYEQFF. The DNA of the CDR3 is TGTGCCTGGAGACGACTAGCGGGAGGGCCCTATGAGCAGTTCTTC.

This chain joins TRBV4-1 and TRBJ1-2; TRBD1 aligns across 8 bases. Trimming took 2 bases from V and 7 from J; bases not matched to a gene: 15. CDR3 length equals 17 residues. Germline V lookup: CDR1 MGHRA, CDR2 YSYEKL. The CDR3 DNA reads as TGCGCCAGCAGCCAAAATCCCCCACCCCCAACAGGGGGTGGCTACACCTTC. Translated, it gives CASSQNPPPPTGGGYTF.

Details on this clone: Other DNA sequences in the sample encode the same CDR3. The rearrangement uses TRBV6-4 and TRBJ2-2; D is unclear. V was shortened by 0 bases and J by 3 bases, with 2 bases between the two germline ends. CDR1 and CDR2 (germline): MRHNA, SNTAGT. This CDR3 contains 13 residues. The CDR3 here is CASSDSDTGELFF. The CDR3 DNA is TGTGCCAGCAGTGACTCCGACACCGGGGAGCTGTTTTTT.

Written as DNA, the CDR3 is TGTGCCACCAGCAGAGATCGGGGGTACGAGCAGTACTTC. This gives the protein CATSRDRGYEQYF. The V gene is TRBV15, the J gene TRBJ2-7, with a tentative D call TRBD2 (6 bases). This CDR3 region has 13 residues. V lost 0 bases to trimming and J lost 4 bases, with 7 bases between them. Per germline, CDR1 LNHNV and CDR2 YYDKDF (reference sequence).

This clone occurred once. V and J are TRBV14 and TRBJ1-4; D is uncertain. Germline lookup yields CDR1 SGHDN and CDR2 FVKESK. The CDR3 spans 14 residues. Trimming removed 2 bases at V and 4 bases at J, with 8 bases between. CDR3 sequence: CASSQQGNNEKLFF. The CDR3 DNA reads TGTGCCAGCAGCCAACAAGGGAATAATGAAAAACTGTTTTTT.